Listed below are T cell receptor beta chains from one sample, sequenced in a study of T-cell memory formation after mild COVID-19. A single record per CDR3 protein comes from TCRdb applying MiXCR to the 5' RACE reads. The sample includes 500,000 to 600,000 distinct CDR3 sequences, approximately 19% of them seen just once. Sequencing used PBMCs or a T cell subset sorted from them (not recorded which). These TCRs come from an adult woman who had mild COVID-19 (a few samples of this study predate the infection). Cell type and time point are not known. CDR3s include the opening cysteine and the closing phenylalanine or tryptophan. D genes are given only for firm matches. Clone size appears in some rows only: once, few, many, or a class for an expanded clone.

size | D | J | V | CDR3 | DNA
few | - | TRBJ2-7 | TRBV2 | CASIRPSAHEQYF | TGTGCCAGCATAAGACCTAGCGCCCACGAGCAGTACTTC
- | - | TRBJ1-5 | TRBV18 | CASSLAAVSNQPQHF | TGTGCCAGCTCACTTGCGGCGGTGAGCAATCAGCCCCAGCATTTT
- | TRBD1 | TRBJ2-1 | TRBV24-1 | CATSDPGTGAYNEQFF | TGTGCCACCAGTGATCCCGGGACAGGGGCCTACAATGAGCAGTTCTTC
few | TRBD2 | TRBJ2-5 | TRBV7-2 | CASSLDRVAGGKETQYF | TGTGCCAGCAGCTTAGACCGGGTGGCGGGAGGGAAAGAGACCCAGTACTTC
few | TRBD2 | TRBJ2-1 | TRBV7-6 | CASSLGAGSNEQFF | TGTGCCAGCAGCTTAGGAGCGGGATCTAATGAGCAGTTCTTC
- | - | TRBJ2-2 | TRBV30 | CAYVPGQNTGELFF | TGTGCCTACGTCCCGGGACAGAACACCGGGGAGCTGTTTTTT
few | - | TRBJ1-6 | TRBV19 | CASRVDSTRNSPLHF | TGTGCCAGTAGAGTAGACAGCACCCGCAATTCACCCCTCCACTTT
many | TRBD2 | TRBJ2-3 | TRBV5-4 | CASSPTSGLTDTQYF | TGTGCCAGCAGCCCGACTAGCGGGCTCACAGATACGCAGTATTTT
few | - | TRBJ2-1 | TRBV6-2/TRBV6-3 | CASSYPRGSYNEQFF | TGTGCCAGCAGTTACCCCCGTGGCTCCTACAATGAGCAGTTCTTC
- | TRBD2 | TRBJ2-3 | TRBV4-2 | CASSQDRSLARGDTQYF | TGTGCCAGCAGCCAAGATCGGTCACTAGCGAGGGGAGATACGCAGTATTTT
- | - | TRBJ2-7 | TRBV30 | CAWSTNREYEQYF | TGTGCCTGGAGTACTAACAGGGAATACGAGCAGTACTTC
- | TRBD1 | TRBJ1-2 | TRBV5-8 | CASSPGQGPYGYTF | TGTGCCAGCAGCCCCGGACAGGGCCCCTATGGCTACACCTTC
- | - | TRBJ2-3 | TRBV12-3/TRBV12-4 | CASTEIASTDTQYF | TGTGCCAGCACCGAAATTGCTAGCACAGATACGCAGTATTTT
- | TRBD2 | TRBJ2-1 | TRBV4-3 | CASAPSGWNEQFF | TGCGCCAGCGCGCCTAGCGGTTGGAATGAGCAGTTCTTC
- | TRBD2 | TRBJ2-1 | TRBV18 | CASSPPLAGGPKALNEQFF | TGTGCCAGCTCACCACCCCTAGCGGGAGGGCCGAAGGCACTCAATGAGCAGTTCTTC
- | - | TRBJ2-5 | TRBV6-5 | CASNQRGGRGTQYF | TGTGCCAGCAACCAGAGGGGGGGGCGGGGGACCCAGTACTTC
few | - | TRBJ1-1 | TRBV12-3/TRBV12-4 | CASTLQGWSTEAFF | TGTGCCAGCACTTTACAGGGATGGAGCACTGAAGCTTTCTTT
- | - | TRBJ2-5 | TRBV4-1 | CASSQLAGQETQYF | TGCGCCAGCAGCCAATTAGCTGGGCAAGAGACCCAGTACTTC
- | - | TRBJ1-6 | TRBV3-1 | CASHPGHGNSPLHF | TGTGCCAGCCATCCAGGGCACGGTAATTCACCCCTCCACTTT
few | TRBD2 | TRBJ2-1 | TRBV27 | CASSPGTSGRSEQFF | TGTGCCAGCAGTCCCGGGACTAGCGGGAGAAGTGAGCAGTTCTTC
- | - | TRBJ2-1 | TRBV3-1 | CASSQLGRKTGLQFF | TGTGCCAGCAGCCAGTTAGGCAGAAAGACGGGATTGCAGTTCTTC
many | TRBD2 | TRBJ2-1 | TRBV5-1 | CASSLWGQIASGDNEQFF | TGCGCCAGCAGCTTATGGGGACAGATAGCTAGCGGGGACAATGAGCAGTTCTTC
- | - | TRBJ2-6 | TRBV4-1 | CASRGIAGTGANVLTF | TGCGCCAGCAGGGGCATTGCGGGGACTGGGGCCAACGTCCTGACTTTC
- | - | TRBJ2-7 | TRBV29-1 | CSVEKQGGYEQYF | TGCAGCGTTGAAAAGCAGGGTGGCTACGAGCAGTACTTC
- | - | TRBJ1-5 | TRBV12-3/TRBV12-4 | CASSDRNINQPQHF | TGTGCCAGCAGTGACAGGAACATCAATCAGCCCCAGCATTTT
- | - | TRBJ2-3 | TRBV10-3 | CAISVGLGGTDTQYF | TGTGCCATCAGTGTCGGCCTAGGTGGGACAGATACGCAGTATTTT
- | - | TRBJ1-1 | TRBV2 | CATGEQTLNTEAFF | TGTGCCACCGGGGAGCAGACCTTGAACACTGAAGCTTTCTTT
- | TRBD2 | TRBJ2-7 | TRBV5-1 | CASSFGGDYEQYF | TGCGCCAGCAGCTTCGGGGGGGATTACGAGCAGTACTTC
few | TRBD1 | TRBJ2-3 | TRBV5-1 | CASSWGTGQSTSTDTQYF | TGCGCCAGCAGCTGGGGGACAGGACAGTCCACTAGCACAGATACGCAGTATTTT
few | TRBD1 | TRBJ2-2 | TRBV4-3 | CASSQADRDTGELFF | TGCGCCAGCAGCCAAGCGGACAGGGACACCGGGGAGCTGTTTTTT
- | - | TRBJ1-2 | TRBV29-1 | CSVVREGNYGYTF | TGCAGCGTTGTAAGGGAGGGTAACTATGGCTACACCTTC
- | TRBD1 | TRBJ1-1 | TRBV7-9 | CASSLALATGVNTEAFF | TGTGCCAGCAGCTTAGCCTTAGCGACAGGGGTGAACACTGAAGCTTTCTTT
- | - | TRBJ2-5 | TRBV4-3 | CASSQFGGLETQYF | TGCGCCAGCAGCCAATTCGGGGGGCTTGAGACCCAGTACTTC
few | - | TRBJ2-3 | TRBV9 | CASSVEAPSTDTQYF | TGTGCCAGCAGCGTAGAAGCTCCAAGCACAGATACGCAGTATTTT
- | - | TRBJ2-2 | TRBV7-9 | CASSLHRGTGELFF | TGTGCCAGCAGCTTACATAGAGGCACCGGGGAGCTGTTTTTT
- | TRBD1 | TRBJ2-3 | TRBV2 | CASSLDRAGTDTQYF | TGTGCCAGCAGCCTGGACAGGGCGGGCACAGATACGCAGTATTTT
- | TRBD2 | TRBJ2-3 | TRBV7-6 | CASRNSGRALGDTQYF | TGTGCCAGCAGGAACAGCGGGAGGGCCCTTGGAGATACGCAGTATTTT
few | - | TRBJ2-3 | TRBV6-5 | CASSNPGRSTDTQYF | TGTGCCAGCAGCAATCCGGGACGGAGCACAGATACGCAGTATTTT
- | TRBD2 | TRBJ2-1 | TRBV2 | CASKRAGGDNEQFF | TGTGCCAGCAAAAGAGCGGGGGGGGACAATGAGCAGTTCTTC
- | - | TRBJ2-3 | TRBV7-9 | CASSPFPSGADTQYF | TGTGCCAGCAGCCCGTTCCCCTCGGGCGCAGATACGCAGTATTTT
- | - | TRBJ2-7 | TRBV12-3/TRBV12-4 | CASSPTWDYEQYF | TGTGCAAGCAGCCCGACTTGGGACTACGAGCAGTACTTC
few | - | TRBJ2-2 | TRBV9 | CASSVERGTNTGELFF | TGTGCCAGCAGCGTAGAACGCGGAACGAACACCGGGGAGCTGTTTTTT
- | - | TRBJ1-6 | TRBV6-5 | CASSYAGQFILHF | TGTGCCAGCAGTTACGCCGGACAGTTTATCCTCCACTTT
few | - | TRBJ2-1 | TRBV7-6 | CASSLELVRDEQFF | TGTGCCAGCAGCTTAGAGTTGGTGCGGGATGAGCAGTTCTTC
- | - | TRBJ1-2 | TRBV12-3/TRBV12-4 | CASSPDWYGYTF | TGTGCCAGCAGCCCCGATTGGTATGGCTACACCTTC
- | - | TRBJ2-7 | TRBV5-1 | CASSLAQGGAYEQYF | TGCGCCAGCAGCTTGGCCCAAGGAGGCGCCTACGAGCAGTACTTC
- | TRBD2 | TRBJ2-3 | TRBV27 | CASSLNSGLSTDTQYF | TGTGCCAGCAGTTTAAATAGCGGGCTTAGCACAGATACGCAGTATTTT
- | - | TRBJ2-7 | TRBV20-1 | CSARETFGDSYEQYF | TGCAGTGCTAGAGAAACATTCGGGGACTCCTACGAGCAGTACTTC
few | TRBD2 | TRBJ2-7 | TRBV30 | CAWSGISSGRGYEQYF | TGTGCCTGGAGTGGAATCTCTAGCGGGAGGGGCTACGAGCAGTACTTC
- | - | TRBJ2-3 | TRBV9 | CASSVSPRVDTQYF | TGTGCCAGCAGCGTTTCCCCCCGGGTAGATACGCAGTATTTT
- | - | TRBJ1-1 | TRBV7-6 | CASTRERPQGGTEAFF | TGTGCCAGCACCCGAGAAAGACCACAGGGAGGGACTGAAGCTTTCTTT
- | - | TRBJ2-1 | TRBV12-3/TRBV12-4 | CASSFTGSINEQFF | TGTGCCAGCAGTTTTACGGGGAGTATCAATGAGCAGTTCTTC
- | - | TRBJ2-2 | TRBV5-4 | CASSLGQAYTGELFF | TGTGCCAGCAGCTTAGGTCAGGCCTACACCGGGGAGCTGTTTTTT
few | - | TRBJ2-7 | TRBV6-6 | CASSSRERVSEQYF | TGTGCCAGCAGCTCGAGGGAGAGGGTTAGCGAGCAGTACTTC